This TCR beta chain stems from a study of shared clonotypes between healthy human individuals. Study-level background: Each donor's CD8 memory used one plate, CD8 naive two, each CD4 subset three.

Germline values: CDR1 SNHLY, CDR2 FYNNEI. The V gene end was trimmed by 6 bases and the J gene end by 5 bases; junction bases not matched to a gene: 6. The CDR3 consists of 14 residues. Worth noting for this clone: Its antigen is still unknown.

Every donor, a Caucasian adult, lived in Nashville, Tennessee. The authors split each subset's genomic DNA evenly across several immunoSEQ plates. Profiling relied on immunoSEQ multiplex PCR, and the TCRdb table lists in-frame clones only, not all of them. There are approximately 700,000 clones in the sample; around three quarters occur only once, and around 2% lies in the top ten. Study-level points and caveats: A handful of donors had 4% to 5% of their naive CD4 clonotypes in common.

The TCR originated in a young woman in good health. The specimen was memory CD4+ T cells sorted from blood. Subset meaning: CD45RA-negative fraction. The chain carries TRBV2 and TRBJ2-5; 10 positions agree with TRBD2. In DNA, the CDR3 is TGTGCCAGCAGCTTCCTAGCGGGAGCTGAGACCCAGTACTTC. This encodes CASSFLAGAETQYF.